This is a list of T cell receptor beta chains from one sample in a study of early T cells in non-severe SARS-CoV-2 infection. Each CDR3 protein gets one entry after TCRdb re-called the 5' RACE reads with MiXCR. The table records fewer than 80,000 distinct CDR3 sequences, more than 10% of them present only once. This specimen consisted of whole blood, obtained at baseline. The origin of the receptors is an adult who was a healthcare worker with PCR-confirmed SARS-CoV-2 infection or an uninfected control (not recorded which). The donor label of this sample is uncertain. The CDR3 runs from the conserved cysteine through the conserved F or W. The D gene is left open where the match is weak. Expanded clones are given a class, and other clones once, few, many or no size at all.

few,.,TRBJ1-3,TRBV12-3/TRBV12-4,TGTGCCAGCACCCCAGCCTCTGGAAACACCATATATTTT,CASTPASGNTIYF
many,.,TRBJ1-2,TRBV6-6,TGTGCCAGCAGCTCCGGGAAGGGGCTTTCAGGCTACACCTTC,CASSSGKGLSGYTF
many,.,TRBJ1-5,TRBV20-1,TGCAGTGCTAGAGATGGGGGATATAGCAATCAGCCCCAGCATTTT,CSARDGGYSNQPQHF
.,.,TRBJ1-2,TRBV7-3,TGTGCCAGCAGCTTATCCGGGGGCGATGGCTACACCTTC,CASSLSGGDGYTF
.,TRBD1,TRBJ1-5,TRBV12-3/TRBV12-4,TGTGCCAGCAGTTTTTCACGGGACAGGGTAAGAAGCAATCAGCCCCAGCATTTT,CASSFSRDRVRSNQPQHF
many,.,TRBJ2-2,TRBV7-9,TGTGCCAGCAGCTACAGTTTAATCAGGGACGGCACCGGGGAGCTGTTTTTT,CASSYSLIRDGTGELFF
many,TRBD1,TRBJ1-3,TRBV29-1,TGCAGCGCAACAGACAGGGCTGGAAACACCATATATTTT,CSATDRAGNTIYF
many,.,TRBJ1-2,TRBV24-1,TGTGCCACCAGTGATTTGGCAGGGGTTGGCTACACCTTC,CATSDLAGVGYTF
.,.,TRBJ1-5,TRBV10-3,TGTGCCATCAGGGACGACAGCAGCAATCAGCCCCAGCATTTT,CAIRDDSSNQPQHF
.,.,TRBJ2-1,TRBV5-1,TGCGCCAGCAGCCTTCAAGGTAGTAGTCTGTACAATGAGCAGTTCTTC,CASSLQGSSLYNEQFF
few,.,TRBJ1-1,TRBV6-1,TGTGCCAGCAGTGAACATAGGAACACTGAAGCTTTCTTT,CASSEHRNTEAFF
.,TRBD2,TRBJ2-5,TRBV29-1,TGCAGCGTTGACTGGTTTCTGCGGGGGGACCAAGAGACCCAGTACTTC,CSVDWFLRGDQETQYF
.,.,TRBJ2-2,TRBV28,TGTGCCAGCAGTTTAACCAACCGCGGGGAGCTGTTTTTT,CASSLTNRGELFF
few,TRBD1,TRBJ1-1,TRBV14,TGTGCCAGCAGCCAAGACTACCGACAGGGCTGGACTGAAGCTTTCTTT,CASSQDYRQGWTEAFF
many,.,TRBJ1-2,TRBV6-5,TGTGCCAGCAGTGACAGGTCTGGCTACACCTTC,CASSDRSGYTF
many,.,TRBJ2-5,TRBV7-6,TGTGCCAGCAGCTCAGCGGTTGAGACCCAGTACTTC,CASSSAVETQYF
many,TRBD1,TRBJ2-4,TRBV7-8,TGTGCCAGCAGCTTAAGTCCGGGACAGGACACTCAGTACTTC,CASSLSPGQDTQYF
.,.,TRBJ1-2,TRBV7-9,TGTGCCAGCAGCTCGGACGGGGACTCTGGCTACACCTTC,CASSSDGDSGYTF
few,.,TRBJ1-6,TRBV14,TGTGCCAGCAGCCCCCGACAGGATAATTCACCCCTCCACTTT,CASSPRQDNSPLHF
.,.,TRBJ1-5,TRBV5-6,TGTGCCAGCAGCTTGTATGGGGGCGGTCAGCCCCAGCATTTT,CASSLYGGGQPQHF
few,.,TRBJ1-1,TRBV7-2,TGTGCCAGCAGCCCCTCGACCATGAACACTGAAGCTTTCTTT,CASSPSTMNTEAFF
many,.,TRBJ1-5,TRBV7-2,TGTGCCAGCAGCTTAGACGGGGGCGGCAATCAGCCCCAGCATTTT,CASSLDGGGNQPQHF
.,.,TRBJ2-4,TRBV19,TGTGCCAGTATTGGCCGGAGCATTCAGTACTTC,CASIGRSIQYF
few,.,TRBJ2-1,TRBV5-1,TGCGCCAGCAGCAGCGGTACGTTTTCCGGAGAGCAGTTCTTC,CASSSGTFSGEQFF
.,.,TRBJ2-5,TRBV25-1,TGTGCCAGCAGTACGACGGGGGCCGGCCAGACCCAGTACTTC,CASSTTGAGQTQYF
many,TRBD2,TRBJ2-2,TRBV3-1,TGTGCCAGCAGCCTCGGACTAGCGGGGGGCATTAACACCGGGGAGCTGTTTTTT,CASSLGLAGGINTGELFF
.,.,TRBJ1-2,TRBV9,TGTGCCAGCAGCGTAGGAGGTGCCGGGGGAGGTACGGGCTACACCTTC,CASSVGGAGGGTGYTF
many,.,TRBJ1-1,TRBV6-1,TGTGCCAGCAGTAGGCGGACTGAAGCTTTCTTT,CASSRRTEAFF
.,TRBD2,TRBJ2-3,TRBV19,TGTGCCAGTAGTTCGGGACTAGCGGGGAATACGCAGTATTTT,CASSSGLAGNTQYF
.,TRBD2,TRBJ2-5,TRBV7-9,TGTGCCAGCAGCTCACCGACTAGCGGAAACCAAGAGACCCAGTACTTC,CASSSPTSGNQETQYF
few,.,TRBJ2-3,TRBV19,TGTGCCAGTAGTCCAAACAGGGCCCCCCCCACAGATACGCAGTATTTT,CASSPNRAPPTDTQYF
.,.,TRBJ1-5,TRBV7-3,TGTGCCAGCAGCGTACAGGGAGGAAACAATCAGCCCCAGCATTTT,CASSVQGGNNQPQHF
few,.,TRBJ1-1,TRBV24-1,TGTGCCGTTACGACAGGAGCCATGAACACTGAAGCTTTCTTT,CAVTTGAMNTEAFF
.,TRBD2,TRBJ2-5,TRBV20-1,TGCAGTGCTAGCTCAATCCCCGGGACTAGCGGGACGAACCAAGAGACCCAGTACTTC,CSASSIPGTSGTNQETQYF
.,.,TRBJ1-2,TRBV4-1,TGCGCCAGCAGCCAGTTACACAGGGCGGACTATGGCTACACCTTC,CASSQLHRADYGYTF
few,.,TRBJ2-1,TRBV5-1,TGCGCCAGCAGCCCGCGAAGGTCAGGGGACAATGAGCAGTTCTTC,CASSPRRSGDNEQFF
few,.,TRBJ1-1,TRBV2,TGTGCCAGCAGGGGCTTAGGGGGAAACACTGAAGCTTTCTTT,CASRGLGGNTEAFF